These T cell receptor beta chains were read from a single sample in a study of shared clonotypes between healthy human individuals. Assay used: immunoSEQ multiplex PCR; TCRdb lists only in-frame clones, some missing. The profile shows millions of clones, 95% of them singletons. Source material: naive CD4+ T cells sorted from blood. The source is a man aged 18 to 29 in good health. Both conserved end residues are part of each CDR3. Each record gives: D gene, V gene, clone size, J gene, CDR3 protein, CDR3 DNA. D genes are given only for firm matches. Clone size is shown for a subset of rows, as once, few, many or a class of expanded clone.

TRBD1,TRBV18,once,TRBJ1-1,CASSLWDRGVGRTEAFF,TGTGCCAGCTCACTCTGGGACAGGGGGGTTGGTAGGACTGAAGCTTTCTTT
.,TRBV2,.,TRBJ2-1,CASRGFGSYNEQFF,TGTGCCAGCAGGGGGTTCGGCTCCTACAATGAGCAGTTCTTC
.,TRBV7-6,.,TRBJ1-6,CASSLRKDNSPLHF,TGTGCCAGCAGCTTGCGGAAAGATAATTCACCCCTCCACTTT
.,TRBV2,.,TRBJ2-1,CASSETEGVYNEQFF,TGTGCCAGCAGTGAAACAGAGGGTGTCTACAATGAGCAGTTCTTC
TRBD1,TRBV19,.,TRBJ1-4,CASRHLDRDYEKLFF,TGTGCCAGTAGGCACCTTGACAGGGACTATGAAAAACTGTTTTTT
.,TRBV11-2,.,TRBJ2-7,CASSLLTSTYEQYF,TGTGCCAGCAGCTTACTGACTTCGACCTACGAGCAGTACTTC
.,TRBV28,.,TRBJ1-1,CASRQGANTEAFF,TGTGCCAGCAGGCAGGGAGCGAACACTGAAGCTTTCTTT
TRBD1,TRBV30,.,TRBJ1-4,CAWKDRGLEKLFF,TGTGCCTGGAAGGACAGGGGGCTTGAAAAACTGTTTTTT
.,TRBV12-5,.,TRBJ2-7,CASAPGMGGGEQYF,TGTGCTAGTGCCCCAGGGATGGGAGGGGGCGAGCAGTACTTC
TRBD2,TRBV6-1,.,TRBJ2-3,CASSVSGVRTDTQYF,TGTGCCAGCAGTGTTAGCGGGGTTCGCACAGATACGCAGTATTTT
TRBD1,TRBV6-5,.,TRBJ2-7,CASRRETGNYEQYF,TGTGCCAGCAGACGAGAGACAGGGAATTACGAGCAGTACTTC
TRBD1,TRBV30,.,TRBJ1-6,CAWSVPPGQGSPLHF,TGTGCCTGGAGTGTACCCCCCGGACAGGGCTCACCCCTCCACTTT